These T cell receptor beta chains were read from a single sample in a study of shared clonotypes between healthy human individuals. Libraries were prepared by immunoSEQ multiplex PCR; TCRdb keeps only in-frame clonotypes and omits some of them. The sample holds around 2,000,000 clones; less than 95% are singletons and the top ten take 0.85% to 1.2%. The specimen was naive CD8+ T cells sorted from blood. The origin of the receptors is a man between 18 and 29 years old in good health. Both conserved end residues are trimmed from each CDR3. Fields, in order: CDR3 protein, CDR3 length, clone size, V gene, J gene, D gene. A D gene is named only where the DNA matches it firmly. The listing skips clone size in some rows; elsewhere it reads once, few, many or a size class.

CDR3aa: ASSETGSYNSPLH
len: 13
abundance: NA
v_gene: TRBV6-1
j_gene: TRBJ1-6
d_gene: NA

CDR3aa: ASSFTQGQETQY
len: 12
abundance: NA
v_gene: TRBV7-9
j_gene: TRBJ2-5
d_gene: NA

CDR3aa: ASSAPYTNTEAF
len: 12
abundance: NA
v_gene: TRBV28
j_gene: TRBJ1-1
d_gene: NA

CDR3aa: ATRDTNSYEQY
len: 11
abundance: NA
v_gene: TRBV6-1
j_gene: TRBJ2-7
d_gene: NA

CDR3aa: ASSPLGATEAF
len: 11
abundance: NA
v_gene: TRBV5-4
j_gene: TRBJ1-1
d_gene: NA

CDR3aa: ASSPKLPTKYNEQF
len: 14
abundance: NA
v_gene: TRBV27
j_gene: TRBJ2-1
d_gene: NA

CDR3aa: ASSELGGYNEQF
len: 12
abundance: NA
v_gene: TRBV6-1
j_gene: TRBJ2-1
d_gene: NA

CDR3aa: ASSYLQTDTQY
len: 11
abundance: NA
v_gene: TRBV6-5
j_gene: TRBJ2-3
d_gene: NA

CDR3aa: ASSSGLSNEQF
len: 11
abundance: NA
v_gene: TRBV19
j_gene: TRBJ2-1
d_gene: NA

CDR3aa: ASSPGDRGLPEAF
len: 13
abundance: NA
v_gene: TRBV28
j_gene: TRBJ1-1
d_gene: TRBD1

CDR3aa: ARFDRGHDQPQH
len: 12
abundance: NA
v_gene: TRBV5-1
j_gene: TRBJ1-5
d_gene: TRBD1

CDR3aa: ASSHPSEGFYEQY
len: 13
abundance: NA
v_gene: TRBV6-5
j_gene: TRBJ2-7
d_gene: NA

CDR3aa: ASSWELSSYNEQF
len: 13
abundance: once
v_gene: TRBV5-6
j_gene: TRBJ2-1
d_gene: NA

CDR3aa: ASSRDVTYEQY
len: 11
abundance: once
v_gene: TRBV7-9
j_gene: TRBJ2-7
d_gene: NA

CDR3aa: ASSTRDQSFTDTQY
len: 14
abundance: NA
v_gene: TRBV19
j_gene: TRBJ2-3
d_gene: NA

CDR3aa: ASSLEDTSYEQY
len: 12
abundance: few
v_gene: TRBV5-1
j_gene: TRBJ2-7
d_gene: NA

CDR3aa: ASSVGQTTYEQY
len: 12
abundance: NA
v_gene: TRBV2
j_gene: TRBJ2-7
d_gene: NA

CDR3aa: ASSATGSSTDTQY
len: 13
abundance: NA
v_gene: TRBV2
j_gene: TRBJ2-3
d_gene: TRBD1

CDR3aa: AWNLLENEKLF
len: 11
abundance: NA
v_gene: TRBV30
j_gene: TRBJ1-4
d_gene: NA

CDR3aa: ASTTRTGNYGYT
len: 12
abundance: NA
v_gene: TRBV27
j_gene: TRBJ1-2
d_gene: TRBD1

CDR3aa: ASSPGTSGDTQY
len: 12
abundance: NA
v_gene: TRBV6-4
j_gene: TRBJ2-3
d_gene: TRBD2

CDR3aa: ASSPQGTNYGYT
len: 12
abundance: NA
v_gene: TRBV11-2
j_gene: TRBJ1-2
d_gene: NA

CDR3aa: ASSEWGPGGEEYYEQY
len: 16
abundance: NA
v_gene: TRBV2
j_gene: TRBJ2-7
d_gene: NA

CDR3aa: SASRDVEAF
len: 9
abundance: NA
v_gene: TRBV20-1
j_gene: TRBJ1-1
d_gene: NA

CDR3aa: ASSWDSGHTEAF
len: 12
abundance: NA
v_gene: TRBV28
j_gene: TRBJ1-1
d_gene: NA

CDR3aa: ASSTGQASTDTQY
len: 13
abundance: NA
v_gene: TRBV7-2
j_gene: TRBJ2-3
d_gene: TRBD1

CDR3aa: ASSGYQAGEGEQY
len: 13
abundance: NA
v_gene: TRBV6-1
j_gene: TRBJ2-7
d_gene: NA